Below are 16 T cell receptor beta chains sequenced from a single sample in a study of human thymus T cells. Data came from immunoSEQ multiplex PCR; TCRdb stores just in-frame clones and leaves some out. The table lists about 60,000 clones, approximately 95% of them singletons, with around 5.4% in the top ten. Sequencing was carried out using blood. Every receptor here comes from a boy in the first two years of life with a congenital heart defect but otherwise immunologically healthy.

The chain links TRBV19 to TRBJ2-1; 9 bases are a match to TRBD2. CDR3 length equals 17 residues. The germline V gene encodes CDR1 LNHDA and CDR2 SQIVND (reference sequence). J lost 4 bases, V lost 0 bases, and 7 bases had no gene match. This CDR3 is CASSIDPLAGAYNEQFF. CDR3 sequence (DNA): TGTGCCAGTAGTATAGACCCCTTAGCGGGAGCGTACAATGAGCAGTTCTTC.

The chain joins TRBV4-3 to TRBJ2-2; D possibly corresponds to TRBD1 (5 bases). Germline CDR1 and CDR2: LGHNA and YSLEER. The CDR3 is 15 residues long. The V and J ends lost 4 bases and 5 bases respectively, with 14 bases between them. The chain's CDR3 is CASSPWAGQTGELFF. The CDR3 region has the DNA TGCGCCAGCAGCCCCTGGGCAGGACAAACCGGGGAGCTGTTTTTT.

CDR3 in amino acids: CASSPRGAGMNTEAFF. The CDR3 nucleotides are TGTGCCAGTAGTCCCCGGGGGGCAGGGATGAACACTGAAGCTTTCTTT. The gene calls are TRBV19 and TRBJ1-1; maybe TRBD1 (6 bases). Germline CDR1 reads LNHDA; CDR2 reads SQIVND (reference sequence). V gave up 5 bases and J gave up 0 bases, with 16 bases separating them. This CDR3 contains 16 residues. Filled out from reference TRBV19 and TRBJ1-1, the complete variable domain reads DGGITQSPKYLFRKEGQNVTLSCEQNLNHDAMYWYRQDPGQGLRLIYYSQIVNDFQKGDIAEGYSVSREKKESFPLTVTSAQKNPTAFYLCASSPRGAGMNTEAFFGQGTRLTVV.

This rearrangement joins TRBV7-9 to TRBJ2-3, with D tentatively TRBD1 (6 bases). Germline CDR1 is SEHNR and CDR2 is FQNEAQ (reference sequence). With 3 bases removed from V and 0 bases from J, the gap between germline ends came to 10 bases. CDR3 length equals 15 residues. The CDR3 DNA reads as TGTGCCAGCAGCTTCACAGGGAGTAGCACAGATACGCAGTATTTT. The encoded protein is CASSFTGSSTDTQYF.

This clone was seen a single time. The rearrangement links TRBV10-3 to TRBJ2-7; D perhaps matches TRBD1 (6 bases). The CDR3 runs to 13 residues. Germline assignment: CDR1 ENHRY and CDR2 SYGVKD. Trimming pared 4 bases from V and 3 bases from J, leaving 10 bases between. The CDR3 sequence is CAISARQDYEQYF. In DNA, the CDR3 is TGTGCCATCAGTGCCCGACAGGACTACGAGCAGTACTTC.

The chain combines TRBV13 with TRBJ2-7; TRBD2 is a possible D gene (6 bases). This CDR3 is built from 15 residues. Trimming removed 4 bases from V and 5 bases from J, with 18 bases in between. From germline, CDR1 is PRHDT and CDR2 FYEKMQ (reference sequence). The DNA of the CDR3 is TGTGCCAGCAGCTCCCCGGAGGGCCGGTTCCACGAGCAGTACTTC. Amino acid sequence: CASSSPEGRFHEQYF.

The rearrangement joins TRBV11-2 to TRBJ2-7, with D hard to call. V lost 1 base and J 7 bases, leaving 8 bases between the germline ends. The CDR3 has 12 residues. Germline values: CDR1 SGHAT, CDR2 FQNNGV. The CDR3 spells CASSLGAREQYF. The CDR3 DNA is TGTGCCAGCAGCTTAGGGGCGCGGGAGCAGTACTTC.

The V gene is TRBV5-4, the J gene TRBJ1-2; D gene unclear. V lost 0 bases and J 8 bases, leaving 14 bases between the germline ends. This CDR3 is 14 amino acids long. The germline CDR1 and CDR2 sequences are SGHNT and YYREEE (reference sequence). This CDR3 reads CASSLDPTPGGYTF. DNA of the CDR3: TGTGCCAGCAGCTTGGACCCAACCCCCGGAGGCTACACCTTC.

This rearrangement joins TRBV19 to TRBJ1-2; 7 positions match TRBD1. This CDR3 contains 13 residues. CDR1 is LNHDA, CDR2 SQIVND, per germline (reference sequence). Germline trimming cut 4 bases from V and 8 bases from J; bases unmatched to any gene: 7. The chain's CDR3 is CASSTGQLRGYTF. The DNA of the CDR3 is TGTGCCAGTAGTACGGGACAGCTGAGGGGCTACACCTTC. Full variable domain (missing parts from reference TRBV19 and TRBJ1-2): DGGITQSPKYLFRKEGQNVTLSCEQNLNHDAMYWYRQDPGQGLRLIYYSQIVNDFQKGDIAEGYSVSREKKESFPLTVTSAQKNPTAFYLCASSTGQLRGYTFGSGTRLTVV.

The V and J genes are TRBV28 and TRBJ2-5; 10 bases line up with TRBD1. Unmatched junction bases numbered 11, after V lost 6 bases and J lost 4 bases. The CDR3 is made up of 16 amino acids. Germline V gives CDR1 MDHEN, CDR2 SYDVKM. The CDR3: CASSPRRTGGGETQYF. DNA for the CDR3: TGTGCCAGCAGCCCGAGGAGGACAGGGGGGGGAGAGACCCAGTACTTC.

The rearrangement joins TRBV7-2 to TRBJ2-1; 11 nucleotides line up with TRBD2. The length of the CDR3 is 15 residues. CDR1 is SGHTA, CDR2 FQGNSA, per germline. Unmatched junction bases numbered 6, after V lost 5 bases and J lost 6 bases. CDR3 bases: TGTGCCAGCAGCCCAACTAGCGGGAGTGGCAATGAGCAGTTCTTC. It codes for CASSPTSGSGNEQFF.

The chain is built from TRBV5-4 and TRBJ2-4; D is ambiguous. The CDR3 totals 13 residues. With 0 bases removed from V and 7 bases from J, the gap between germline ends came to 8 bases. CDR1 SGHNT and CDR2 YYREEE come from the germline V gene (reference sequence). The DNA for the CDR3 is TGTGCCAGCAGCTTGGCCCCAAATAACATTCAGTACTTC. The encoded protein is CASSLAPNNIQYF. The full variable domain, in which reference TRBV5-4 and TRBJ2-4 provide the parts outside the CDR3, is ETGVTQSPTHLIKTRGQQVTLRCSSQSGHNTVSWYQQALGQGPQFIFQYYREEENGRGNFPPRFSGLQFPNYSSELNVNALELDDSALYLCASSLAPNNIQYFGAGTRLSVL.

This chain links TRBV7-9 with TRBJ2-7, with D uncertain. The CDR3 consists of 14 residues. Germline loops: CDR1 SEHNR, CDR2 FQNEAQ (reference sequence). V shed 1 base and J shed 0 bases, with 7 bases lying between them. CDR3 loop: CASSLVGSSYEQYF. CDR3 nucleotide sequence: TGTGCCAGCAGCTTAGTGGGCAGCTCCTACGAGCAGTACTTC.

The chain uses TRBV28 and TRBJ2-7; TRBD2 matches at 8 bases. CDR3 length: 15 residues. From germline, CDR1 is MDHEN and CDR2 SYDVKM. The ends lost 0 bases at V and 3 bases at J; junction bases unmatched: 4. In nucleotides, the CDR3 is TGTGCCAGCAGTTTATGGGCGGGAGGACTCTACGAGCAGTACTTC. Its protein is CASSLWAGGLYEQYF.

This chain connects TRBV19 to TRBJ2-3; D possibly matches TRBD1 or TRBD2 (5 bases each). V was clipped by 3 bases and J by 4 bases, with 29 bases between them. CDR3 length: 20 amino acids. CDR1 and CDR2 (germline): LNHDA, SQIVND (reference sequence). The CDR3 DNA follows: TGTGCCAGTAGTATCGGCCCGCATCTTCAGGGTTCGTTCGGGGCAGATACGCAGTATTTT. Translated, it gives CASSIGPHLQGSFGADTQYF. Together with reference TRBV19 and TRBJ2-3, the CDR3 gives the full variable domain: DGGITQSPKYLFRKEGQNVTLSCEQNLNHDAMYWYRQDPGQGLRLIYYSQIVNDFQKGDIAEGYSVSREKKESFPLTVTSAQKNPTAFYLCASSIGPHLQGSFGADTQYFGPGTRLTVL.

The chain has TRBV6-6 and TRBJ2-3; maybe TRBD2 (6 bases). Germline CDR1 and CDR2: MNHNY and SVGAGI (reference sequence). The ends were cut back, 4 bases at V and 4 bases at J, with 6 bases in the middle. This CDR3 has 12 amino acids. The CDR3 nucleotides read TGTGCCAGCAGTTGGGGGGCAGATACGCAGTATTTT. Residues: CASSWGADTQYF.